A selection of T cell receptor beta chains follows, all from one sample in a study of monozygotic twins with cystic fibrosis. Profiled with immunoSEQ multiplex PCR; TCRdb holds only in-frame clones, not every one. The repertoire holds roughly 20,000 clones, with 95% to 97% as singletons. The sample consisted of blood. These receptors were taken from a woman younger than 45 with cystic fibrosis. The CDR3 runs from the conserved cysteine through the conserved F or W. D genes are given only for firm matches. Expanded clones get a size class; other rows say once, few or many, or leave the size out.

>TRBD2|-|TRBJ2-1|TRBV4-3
CASSRELDRLAGPYEQFF
TGCGCCAGCAGCCGCGAGCTTGATAGGCTAGCGGGGCCCTATGAGCAGTTCTTC
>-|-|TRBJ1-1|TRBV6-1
CASSEHRDTEAFF
TGTGCCAGCAGTGAACACAGGGACACTGAAGCTTTCTTT
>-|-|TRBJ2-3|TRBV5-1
CASSSPSVTQYF
TGCGCCAGCAGCTCACCCTCGGTGACGCAGTATTTT
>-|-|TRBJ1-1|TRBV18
CASSHLNTEAFF
TGTGCCAGCTCACACCTGAACACTGAAGCTTTCTTT
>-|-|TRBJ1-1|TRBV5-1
CASSLVGLNTEAFF
TGCGCCAGCAGCTTGGTGGGTTTGAACACTGAAGCTTTCTTT
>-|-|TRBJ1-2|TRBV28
CASMGLRVGYTF
TGTGCCAGCATGGGCCTTCGTGTGGGCTACACCTTC
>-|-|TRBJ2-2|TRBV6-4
CASSLVSGGGTGELFF
TGTGCCAGCAGTCTCGTGTCTGGTGGGGGCACCGGGGAGCTGTTTTTT
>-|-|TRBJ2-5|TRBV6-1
CASSVMILETQYF
TGTGCCAGCAGCGTCATGATTTTAGAGACCCAGTACTTC
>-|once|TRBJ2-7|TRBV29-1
CSVGRGRVYEQYF
TGCAGCGTTGGGAGGGGGCGCGTCTACGAGCAGTACTTC
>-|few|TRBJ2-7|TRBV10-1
CASSEGRGWDEQYF
TGCGCCAGCAGTGAGGGGAGGGGGTGGGACGAGCAGTACTTC
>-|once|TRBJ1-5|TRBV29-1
CSVVGGESNQPQHF
TGCAGCGTTGTTGGGGGGGAGAGCAATCAGCCCCAGCATTTT
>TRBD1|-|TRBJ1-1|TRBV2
CASSERRTGGRNTEAFF
TGTGCCAGCAGTGAAAGAAGGACAGGGGGAAGAAACACTGAAGCTTTCTTT
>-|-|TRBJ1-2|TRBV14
CASSQVDYAGYTF
TGTGCCAGCAGCCAAGTCGATTATGCGGGCTACACCTTC
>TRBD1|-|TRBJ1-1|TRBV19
CASSMDRGQTEAFF
TGTGCCAGTAGTATGGACAGGGGGCAAACTGAAGCTTTCTTT
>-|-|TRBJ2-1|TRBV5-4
CASSSTGTHNEQFF
TGTGCCAGCAGCTCAACCGGGACCCACAATGAGCAGTTCTTC
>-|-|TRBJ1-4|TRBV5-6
CASSLERGIEKLFF
TGTGCCAGCAGCTTGGAGAGGGGGATTGAAAAACTGTTTTTT
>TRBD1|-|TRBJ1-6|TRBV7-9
CASSPGWDRGYNSPLHF
TGTGCCAGCAGCCCTGGCTGGGACAGGGGCTATAATTCACCCCTCCACTTT
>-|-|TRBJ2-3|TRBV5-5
CASSLLGGINTDTQYF
TGTGCCAGCAGCTTGCTCGGGGGAATCAACACAGATACGCAGTATTTT